The next 31 T cell receptor beta chains were all read from a single sample in a study of shared clonotypes between healthy human individuals. Assay used: immunoSEQ multiplex PCR; TCRdb lists only in-frame clones, some missing. This table holds more than 450,000 clones, more than 65% found once. Sequencing used PBMCs. These receptors originate from a woman in her thirties or forties in good health. Some clones in this sample may be carry-over from other donors' samples.

The chain links TRBV6-1 to TRBJ1-2; D possibly corresponds to TRBD1 (5 bases). In germline, CDR1 is MNHNS, CDR2 SASEGT. The CDR3 has 14 residues. V was shortened by 2 bases and J by 4 bases, with 11 bases between the two germline ends. CDR3 in DNA: TGTGCCAGCAGTGAACGGGCAGGGACCTATGGCTACACCTTC. Protein product: CASSERAGTYGYTF.

This clone has just one count. This chain uses TRBV27 with TRBJ2-1; 9 bases match TRBD2. The V gene's germline CDR1 is MNHEY and CDR2 SMNVEV (reference sequence). The CDR3 totals 15 residues. With V trimmed by 6 bases and J by 4 bases, 7 bases remained unmatched. The DNA of the CDR3 is TGTGCCAGCAGCCCCGAGAGCGGGAGGTACAATGAGCAGTTCTTC. It encodes CASSPESGRYNEQFF.

This clone was counted a few times. The chain joins TRBV4-2 to TRBJ2-3; no firm D call. The CDR3 consists of 19 residues. Germline CDR1 and CDR2: LGHNA and YNFKEQ. V was trimmed by 0 bases and J by 0 bases, leaving 19 bases between them. CDR3 DNA sequence: TGTGCCAGCAGCCAAGATCATACCCTAGGCCCTACTAGCACAGATACGCAGTATTTT. The encoded protein is CASSQDHTLGPTSTDTQYF.

The chain links TRBV7-3 to TRBJ2-2; D is perhaps TRBD1 (6 bases). Between the trimmed V and J ends, which lost 1 base and 4 bases, there was a span of 10 bases. CDR3 length: 15 residues. The germline CDR1 and CDR2 sequences are SGHTA and FQGTGA. CDR3 DNA sequence: TGTGCCAGCAGCTTAAGTTTACAGGGCACCGGGGAGCTGTTTTTT. Its protein product is CASSLSLQGTGELFF.

This chain links TRBV25-1 with TRBJ1-1, with D possibly matching TRBD1 (5 bases). V lost 8 bases, J lost 1 base, and 11 bases lay in between. From germline, CDR1 is MGHDK and CDR2 SYGVNS. The CDR3 length is 13 residues. The CDR3 DNA reads as TGTGCCAGCCAAAAAGACAGGAACACTGAAGCTTTCTTT. Amino acid sequence: CASQKDRNTEAFF. Full variable domain (missing parts from reference TRBV25-1 and TRBJ1-1): EADIYQTPRYLVIGTGKKITLECSQTMGHDKMYWYQQDPGMELHLIHYSYGVNSTEKGDLSSESTVSRIRTEHFPLTLESARPSHTSQYLCASQKDRNTEAFFGQGTRLTVV.

The chain links TRBV2 to TRBJ1-4, with 9 bases identical to TRBD1. V lost 3 bases to trimming and J lost 6 bases; unmatched junction nucleotides: 11. The CDR3 has 17 residues. Germline loops: CDR1 SNHLY, CDR2 FYNNEI. The CDR3 DNA reads TGTGCCAGCAGTGAGCCGGGACAGGGCGTAAGATATGAAAAACTGTTTTTT. As protein: CASSEPGQGVRYEKLFF.

CDR3 protein: CASSEQTANEQFF. For the CDR3, the DNA is TGCGCCAGCAGTGAGCAAACAGCCAATGAGCAGTTCTTC. This chain connects TRBV10-1 to TRBJ2-1; D uncertain. The CDR3 is made up of 13 amino acids. The V gene's germline CDR1 is WNHNN and CDR2 SYGVQD (reference sequence). V gave up 2 bases and J gave up 6 bases, with 8 bases separating them.

This sequence joins TRBV7-6 and TRBJ2-7, with 9 nucleotides matching TRBD1. CDR3 size: 13 residues. The germline CDR1 and CDR2 sequences are SGHVS and FNYEAQ. J lost 5 bases, V lost 5 bases, and 4 bases had no gene match. The chain's CDR3 is CASSGRTGDEQYF. For the CDR3, the DNA is TGTGCCAGCAGCGGACGGACAGGGGACGAGCAGTACTTC.

The chain links TRBV18 to TRBJ1-5; no definite D call. The germline gives CDR1 KGHSH, CDR2 LQKENI. The CDR3 runs 13 residues. V was cut by 3 bases and J by 5 bases, with 8 bases left in between. CDR3 sequence: CASSPEMDQPQHF. CDR3 in DNA: TGTGCCAGCTCACCTGAAATGGATCAGCCCCAGCATTTT.

This chain uses TRBV21-1 with TRBJ2-2; TRBD1, as called in the table, went unchecked against the DNA. TRBV21-1 is described as a pseudogene. This CDR3 contains 13 residues. This CDR3 is CASSLRTDGELFF. CDR3 nucleotides: TGTGCCAGCAGCCTACGGACAGACGGGGAGCTGTTTTTT.

V usage is TRBV18 and J usage is TRBJ2-7; D is possibly TRBD1 or TRBD2 (5 bases each). Trimming took off 2 bases at V and 1 base at J, with 18 bases between the two ends. Germline-derived CDR1 and CDR2 are KGHSH and LQKENI. The CDR3 is made up of 17 amino acids. CDR3 DNA sequence: TGTGCCAGCTCACCAGGACGGGGCGCCTTGGGATCCTACGAGCAGTACTTC. As protein: CASSPGRGALGSYEQYF.

J is TRBJ2-7 and V is TRBV27; TRBD2 aligns across 16 bases. Germline CDR1 MNHEY, CDR2 SMNVEV (reference sequence). Trimming at V came to 2 bases and at J to 4 bases, leaving 5 bases not matched to a gene. The CDR3 extends over 17 amino acids. In DNA, the CDR3 is TGTGCCAGCAGTTTAACTGGGACTAGCGGGAGGGCTTACGAGCAGTACTTC. Translating gives CASSLTGTSGRAYEQYF.

This CDR3 is CASSLGGPMDTQYF. CDR3 bases: TGTGCCAGCAGCTTGGGGGGTCCCATGGATACGCAGTATTTT. The genes are TRBV7-3 and TRBJ2-3, with a tentative D call TRBD2 (6 bases). Germline-derived CDR1 and CDR2 are SGHTA and FQGTGA. V shed 3 bases and J shed 6 bases, with 13 bases lying between them. The CDR3 contains 14 residues. The full variable domain, completed using reference TRBV7-3 and TRBJ2-3, is GAGVSQTPSNKVTEKGKYVELRCDPISGHTALYWYRQSLGQGPEFLIYFQGTGAADDSGLPNDRFFAVRPEGSVSTLKIQRTERGDSAVYLCASSLGGPMDTQYFGPGTRLTVL.

This clone was detected only once. This chain uses TRBV5-4 with TRBJ2-3; 8 nucleotides line up with TRBD2. The CDR3 has 15 residues. The V and J ends lost 4 bases and 2 bases, in that order; junction bases with no gene match: 6. The germline gives CDR1 SGHNT, CDR2 YYREEE (reference sequence). The CDR3 DNA follows: TGTGCCAGCAGCGATCTAGCGGGCGCCACAGATACGCAGTATTTT. Residues: CASSDLAGATDTQYF. Supplemented by reference TRBV5-4 and TRBJ2-3, the full variable domain reads ETGVTQSPTHLIKTRGQQVTLRCSSQSGHNTVSWYQQALGQGPQFIFQYYREEENGRGNFPPRFSGLQFPNYSSELNVNALELDDSALYLCASSDLAGATDTQYFGPGTRLTVL.

The chain uses TRBV27 and TRBJ1-3; D perhaps matches TRBD1 (6 bases). The CDR3 contains 15 residues. V was cut by 6 bases and J by 2 bases, with 14 bases left in between. Looked up from germline, CDR1 is MNHEY and CDR2 is SMNVEV (reference sequence). The CDR3 region is CASSDKQGPGNTIYF. In DNA, the CDR3 is TGTGCCAGCAGCGATAAACAGGGACCTGGAAACACCATATATTTT.

This chain connects TRBV9 to TRBJ1-3; D is uncertain. V was pared by 0 bases and J by 0 bases, with 7 bases between. This CDR3 is built from 15 residues. Germline values: CDR1 SGDLS, CDR2 YYNGEE. Here the CDR3 DNA reads TGTGCCAGCAGCGTAGACGGGTACTCTGGAAACACCATATATTTT. This sequence encodes CASSVDGYSGNTIYF.

This clone was recorded once. The genes are TRBV11-2 and TRBJ2-7; D is ambiguous. The CDR3 totals 13 residues. V lost 1 base, J lost 4 bases, and 8 bases lay in between. Germline V lookup: CDR1 SGHAT, CDR2 FQNNGV. The CDR3 sequence is CASSLVQIYEQYF. As DNA, the CDR3 is TGTGCCAGCAGCTTAGTGCAGATTTACGAGCAGTACTTC.

This clone was picked up many times. The V call is TRBV6-6, the J call TRBJ1-6, with unresolved D. CDR3 length: 11 amino acids. V gave up 5 bases and J gave up 12 bases, with 8 bases separating them. Germline V gene lookup returns CDR1 MNHNY and CDR2 SVGAGI (reference sequence). Here the CDR3 DNA reads TGTGCCAGCAGTGAGGAAGGACCCCTCCACTTT. This sequence encodes CASSEEGPLHF.

The CDR3 reads CASSQSSGGTYEQYF. The CDR3 nucleotides are TGCGCCAGCAGCCAATCAAGCGGTGGAACCTACGAGCAGTACTTC. This sequence joins TRBV4-1 and TRBJ2-5, with a possible D match to TRBD2 (5 bases). The J call may be incorrect, as the DNA end agrees better with TRBJ2-7. The germline V gene encodes CDR1 MGHRA and CDR2 YSYEKL. The CDR3 has 15 amino acids.

CDR3 sequence (DNA): TGTGCCAGCAGTCTTCATTCAGGGGGCTATGGCTACACCTTC. Amino acid sequence: CASSLHSGGYGYTF. J is TRBJ1-2 and V is TRBV6-5; TRBD1 matches at 7 bases. Losses at the gene ends were 5 bases for V and 4 bases for J; bases not matched to a gene: 7. Germline V gene sequence: CDR1 MNHEY, CDR2 SVGAGI. This CDR3 is 14 amino acids long.

J is TRBJ2-3 and V is TRBV7-6; 8 positions match TRBD2. Germline V gives CDR1 SGHVS, CDR2 FNYEAQ. CDR3 length equals 16 residues. V was pared by 1 base and J by 6 bases, with 9 bases of the junction left unmatched. CDR3 in amino acids: CASSLGGGLVIDTQYF. CDR3 nucleotides: TGTGCCAGCAGCTTAGGGGGGGGACTAGTAATTGATACGCAGTATTTT.

This rearrangement joins TRBV7-8 to TRBJ2-7; 7 nucleotides agree with TRBD2. V shed 1 base, J shed 2 bases, and the junction held 8 bases outside the gene matches. The CDR3 runs to 16 residues. Germline CDR1 is SGHVS and CDR2 is FQNEAQ. The CDR3 DNA is TGTGCCAGCAGCTTAGATGTGGGGACTAACACCTACGAGCAGTACTTC. Amino acid sequence: CASSLDVGTNTYEQYF.

At least ten counts were recorded for this clone. V is TRBV5-5 and J is TRBJ2-1, with 9 bases fitting TRBD2. This CDR3 is built from 16 residues. Germline assignment: CDR1 SGHKS and CDR2 YYEKEE (reference sequence). The V gene end was trimmed by 2 bases and the J gene end by 1 base; junction bases not matched to a gene: 4. CDR3 residues: CASSFLAGRSYNEQFF. In nucleotides, the CDR3 is TGTGCCAGCAGCTTCCTAGCGGGAAGGTCCTACAATGAGCAGTTCTTC. The variable domain in full, with the rest retrieved from reference TRBV5-5 and TRBJ2-1, is DAGVTQSPTHLIKTRGQQVTLRCSPISGHKSVSWYQQVLGQGPQFIFQYYEKEERGRGNFPDRFSARQFPNYSSELNVNALLLGDSALYLCASSFLAGRSYNEQFFGPGTRLTVL.

The chain employs TRBV5-1 and TRBJ2-1; D possibly uses TRBD1 or TRBD2 (5 bases each). The V end was cut by 0 bases, the J end by 0 bases, with 10 bases between. The CDR3 covers 16 residues. Germline values: CDR1 SGHRS, CDR2 YFSETQ. The CDR3 protein is CASSLEGTSSYNEQFF. In DNA form, the CDR3 reads TGCGCCAGCAGCTTGGAGGGGACCTCCTCCTACAATGAGCAGTTCTTC.

The chain is built from TRBV7-8 and TRBJ1-2; weak D call: TRBD1 (6 bases). The CDR3 consists of 15 residues. Trimming shortened V by 1 base and J by 2 bases, and 11 bases separated the two germline ends. The V gene's germline CDR1 is SGHVS and CDR2 FQNEAQ. CDR3 nucleotide sequence: TGTGCCAGCAGCTTAGTGTCTGGGGGCAACTATGGCTACACCTTC. Amino acids: CASSLVSGGNYGYTF.

This chain links TRBV19 with TRBJ2-3, with D possibly TRBD1 on 6 matching bases. Trimming pared 3 bases from V and 8 bases from J, leaving 18 bases between. Germline V gene data show CDR1 as LNHDA and CDR2 as SQIVND (reference sequence). The CDR3 totals 15 residues. DNA of the CDR3: TGTGCCAGTAGTATTTCCGGACAGAGTATCGGTACGCAGTATTTT. This sequence encodes CASSISGQSIGTQYF.

The sample holds many counts of this clone. V is TRBV6-6 and J is TRBJ2-7; D is perhaps TRBD1 or TRBD2 (5 bases each). The V and J ends lost 4 bases and 2 bases respectively, with 12 bases between them. Germline V CDR1 and CDR2: MNHNY, SVGAGI (reference sequence). This CDR3 spans 14 amino acids. The CDR3: CASSFGTEAYEQYF. DNA for the CDR3: TGTGCCAGCAGTTTCGGGACGGAAGCCTACGAGCAGTACTTC.

The chain couples TRBV7-3 to TRBJ2-1, with 7 bases matching TRBD2. J was trimmed by 0 bases and V by 5 bases; bases with no gene match: 4. The CDR3 has 15 amino acids. Germline V gene sequence: CDR1 SGHTA, CDR2 FQGTGA. CDR3 region: CASSPGGSSYNEQFF. The CDR3 DNA sequence: TGTGCCAGCAGCCCCGGGGGGAGCTCCTACAATGAGCAGTTCTTC.

The chain is built from TRBV6-1 and TRBJ2-2; D is uncertain. CDR1 is MNHNS, CDR2 SASEGT, per germline. The V end was cut by 4 bases, the J end by 7 bases, with 10 bases between. This CDR3 has 13 residues. The CDR3 bases are TGTGCCAGCAGTGTCCTGGAGATCGGGGAGCTGTTTTTT. As protein: CASSVLEIGELFF.

The CDR3 bases are TGTGCCAGCAGTTTGGGGACTAGCGGAAAAAACATTCAGTACTTC. Encoded protein: CASSLGTSGKNIQYF. The V and J genes are TRBV28 and TRBJ2-4; TRBD2 matches 11 bases. The ends lost 3 bases at V and 4 bases at J; junction bases unmatched: 2. The germline V gene encodes CDR1 MDHEN and CDR2 SYDVKM. The CDR3 consists of 15 residues.

This chain uses TRBV7-9 with TRBJ2-7; D unclear. Germline V CDR1 and CDR2: SEHNR, FQNEAQ (reference sequence). Trimming took off 3 bases at V and 2 bases at J, with 11 bases between the two ends. The CDR3 is made up of 14 amino acids. The CDR3 region is CASSFGRQPYEQYF. The CDR3 bases are TGTGCCAGCAGCTTTGGCCGCCAGCCCTACGAGCAGTACTTC.